These 18 T cell receptor beta chains were all obtained from the same sample, sequenced in a study of T cells in Graves' hyperthyroidism and ophthalmopathy. Template material for amplifying TCR beta CDR3 regions consisted of RNA transcripts. Using the HTBI primer set, a first-round RT-PCR was run on the TCR CDR3. In TCRdb, the multiplex PCR reads were re-called with MiXCR into one record per CDR3 protein. The sample records roughly 300,000 distinct CDR3 sequences, 20% to 25% being singletons. The sequenced material came from blood. These TCRs come from a woman aged 45-65 years with Graves' hyperthyroidism.

This clonotype was counted at least ten times. CDR3 DNA: TGTGCCAGCAGGGGTGGCCCTGCCAAAAACATTCAGTACTTC. Residues: CASRGGPAKNIQYF. The gene calls are TRBV28 and TRBJ2-4; D remains ambiguous. The CDR3 consists of 14 residues. Per the germline V gene, CDR1 is MDHEN and CDR2 is SYDVKM. Trimming shortened V by 6 bases and J by 1 base, and 10 bases separated the two germline ends.

This clonotype was seen a few times. The chain employs TRBV9 and TRBJ1-2; D is possibly TRBD1 (5 bases). The CDR3 is 14 residues long. From germline, CDR1 is SGDLS and CDR2 YYNGEE. V was pared by 0 bases and J by 8 bases, with 14 bases between. CDR3 coding DNA: TGTGCCAGCAGCGTAGGGGACGGCAAGGGAGGCTACACCTTC. Translated: CASSVGDGKGGYTF.

This clonotype was observed at least ten times. The chain is built from TRBV6-2 or TRBV6-3 and TRBJ2-7, with D perhaps assigned TRBD1 or TRBD2 (6 bases each). V lost 2 bases and J lost 7, with 21 bases in between. This CDR3 has 16 amino acids. Germline V lookup: CDR1 MNHEY, CDR2 SVGEGT. This CDR3 is CASSYGGGQLFGEQYF. For the CDR3, the DNA is TGTGCCAGCAGTTACGGGGGAGGACAGCTTTTTGGGGAGCAGTACTTC.

This clonotype was seen many times. The CDR3 is CASSSILRDRGRETQYF. CDR3 in DNA: TGTGCCAGCAGTTCGATCCTCCGGGACAGGGGGCGAGAGACCCAGTACTTC. J is TRBJ2-5 and V is TRBV28, with 12 bases matching TRBD1. CDR1 MDHEN and CDR2 SYDVKM come from the germline V gene. There are 17 residues in the CDR3. V was clipped by 4 bases and J by 4 bases; unmatched bases: 10.

There are many counts of this clonotype. The chain joins TRBV30 to TRBJ1-2; 8 positions match TRBD1. The CDR3 covers 13 residues. Germline trimming cut 5 bases from V and 5 bases from J; bases unmatched to any gene: 7. Germline values: CDR1 GTSNPN, CDR2 SVGIG (reference sequence). This CDR3 is CAWGRGQGYGYTF. The CDR3 nucleotides are TGTGCCTGGGGACGCGGACAGGGTTATGGCTACACCTTC.

This clonotype showed up many times. The chain links TRBV20-1 to TRBJ1-4; a possible D gene is TRBD1 (6 bases). V gave up 3 bases and J gave up 0 bases, with 11 bases separating them. Germline V gives CDR1 DFQATT, CDR2 SNEGSKA (reference sequence). CDR3 length: 15 residues. The CDR3 region has the DNA TGCAGTGCTAGCGGACAGCGTACAACTAATGAAAAACTGTTTTTT. It codes for CSASGQRTTNEKLFF.

A remark on this clonotype: A read error may produce the germline difference seen at one junction end. The chain uses TRBV3-1 and TRBJ1-3, with D unresolved. This CDR3 has 15 residues. Germline V gene lookup returns CDR1 LGHDT and CDR2 YNNKEL (reference sequence). CDR3 bases: TGTGCCAGCAGCCGCGGTCCATTATCCGGAAACGCCATATATTTT. Its protein is CASSRGPLSGNAIYF.

This clonotype was counted many times. The chain uses TRBV18 and TRBJ2-7, with 7 nucleotides matching TRBD1. CDR1 KGHSH and CDR2 LQKENI come from the germline V gene. This CDR3 is 15 amino acids long. Trimming removed 2 bases from V and 5 bases from J; junction bases left unmatched: 9. DNA for the CDR3: TGTGCCAGCTCACCAAGGGACAGTCAACTCCACGAGCAGTACTTC. Translated: CASSPRDSQLHEQYF.

This clonotype was observed a few times. The J gene is TRBJ1-3, the V gene TRBV5-1; D is unclear. Trimming removed 4 bases at V and 7 bases at J, with 12 bases between. The CDR3 length is 13 residues. The germline V gene encodes CDR1 SGHRS and CDR2 YFSETQ. This chain's CDR3 is CASSLNRENTIYF. The CDR3 coding sequence is TGCGCCAGCAGCCTCAATAGAGAGAACACCATATATTTT.

This clonotype was counted many times. The chain carries TRBV24-1 and TRBJ2-3; tentative D call: TRBD1 (6 bases). The CDR3 is made up of 14 amino acids. The germline V gene has CDR1 KGHDR and CDR2 SFDVKD. Between the trimmed V and J ends, which lost 2 bases and 1 base, there was a span of 6 bases. CDR3 residues: CATSDYRGTDTQYF. The CDR3 DNA sequence: TGTGCCACCAGTGATTACAGGGGCACAGATACGCAGTATTTT.

This clonotype was recorded at least ten times. At one end, the junction sequence differs from germline, possibly due to a read error. This chain connects TRBV7-7 to TRBJ2-2; D gene unclear. Germline lookup yields CDR1 SSHAT and CDR2 FNYEAQ (reference sequence). This CDR3 has 14 amino acids. This chain's CDR3 is CASSPRERAGELFF. The CDR3 DNA follows: TGTGCTAGCAGCCCGCGTGAACGGGCCGGGGAGCTGTTTTTT.

This clonotype was seen ten or more times. The CDR3 region is CASSLGGRGLPDTQYF. The CDR3 region has the DNA TGTGCCAGCAGCTTAGGGGGCAGGGGGCTTCCAGATACGCAGTATTTT. The V gene is TRBV7-8, the J gene TRBJ2-3; 8 positions match TRBD1. The ends lost 1 base at V and 4 bases at J; junction bases unmatched: 7. Germline V gene lookup returns CDR1 SGHVS and CDR2 FQNEAQ. The CDR3 totals 16 residues.

This clonotype showed up just once. Since a much larger clone is just one base distant, this may be a read error. The chain employs TRBV12-3 or TRBV12-4 and TRBJ2-3; no clear D gene. Trimming took off 6 bases at V and 3 bases at J, with 10 bases between the two ends. This CDR3 is 13 amino acids long. The CDR3 is CASSGSRTDTQYF. Written as DNA, the CDR3 is TGTGCCAGCAGCGGCTCCCGGACAGATACGCAGTATTTT.

The table lists this clonotype with many counts. V gene TRBV30 combines with J gene TRBJ2-2; D is uncertain. This CDR3 spans 13 amino acids. V gave up 3 bases and J gave up 1 base, with 6 bases separating them. Germline V gives CDR1 GTSNPN, CDR2 SVGIG (reference sequence). The CDR3 protein is CAWRSLNTGELFF. In DNA form, the CDR3 reads TGTGCCTGGAGGAGCTTGAACACCGGGGAGCTGTTTTTT.

This clonotype was picked up many times. The V and J genes are TRBV7-2 and TRBJ2-3; the match to TRBD2 covers 7 bases. CDR3 length: 16 residues. In germline, CDR1 is SGHTA, CDR2 FQGNSA. With 5 bases clipped from V and 8 bases from J, the junction kept 16 bases outside the gene matches. The CDR3 nucleotides are TGTGCCAGCAGCAAACACGGGGCGGGAGAGAAGGCTACGCAGTATTTT. Translating it yields CASSKHGAGEKATQYF.

V is TRBV20-1 and J is TRBJ2-7, with 15 nucleotides matching TRBD2. With V trimmed by 0 bases and J by 0 bases, 9 bases remained unmatched. The CDR3 runs 19 residues. Looked up from germline, CDR1 is DFQATT and CDR2 is SNEGSKA (reference sequence). The CDR3 is CSARDPGLAGGRFSYEQYF. DNA of the CDR3: TGCAGTGCTAGAGATCCAGGACTAGCGGGGGGGAGGTTCTCCTACGAGCAGTACTTC.

This clonotype was seen a few times. The rearrangement links TRBV28 to TRBJ2-2; 7 nucleotides line up with TRBD1. J lost 4 bases, V lost 6 bases, and 2 bases had no gene match. Germline CDR1 MDHEN, CDR2 SYDVKM. The CDR3 runs to 13 residues. For the CDR3, the DNA is TGTGCCAGCAGCAGGGGGTGCACCGGGGAGCTGTTTTTT. Translation gives CASSRGCTGELFF.

This clonotype has at least ten counts. The V call is TRBV3-1, the J call TRBJ2-7; D remains unclear. Germline CDR1 reads LGHDT; CDR2 reads YNNKEL (reference sequence). CDR3 size: 16 residues. V gave up 0 bases and J gave up 3 bases, with 15 bases separating them. This chain's CDR3 is CASSQELGRRDYEQYF. Written as DNA, the CDR3 is TGTGCCAGCAGCCAAGAATTGGGCAGGAGAGACTACGAGCAGTACTTC.